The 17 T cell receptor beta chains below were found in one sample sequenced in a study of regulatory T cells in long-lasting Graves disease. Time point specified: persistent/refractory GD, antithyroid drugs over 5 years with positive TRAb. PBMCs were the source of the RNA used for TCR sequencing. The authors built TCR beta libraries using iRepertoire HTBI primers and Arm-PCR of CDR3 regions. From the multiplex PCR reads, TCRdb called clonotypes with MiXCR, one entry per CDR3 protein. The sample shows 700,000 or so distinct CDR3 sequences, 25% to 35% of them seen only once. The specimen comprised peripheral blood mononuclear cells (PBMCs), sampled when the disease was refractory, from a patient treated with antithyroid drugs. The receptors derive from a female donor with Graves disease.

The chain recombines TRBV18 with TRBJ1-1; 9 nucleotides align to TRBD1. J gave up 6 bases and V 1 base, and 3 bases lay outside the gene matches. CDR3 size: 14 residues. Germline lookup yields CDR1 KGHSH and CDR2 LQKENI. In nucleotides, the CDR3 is TGTGCCAGCTCACCACGACAGGGGGTCCCTGAAGCTTTCTTT. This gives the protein CASSPRQGVPEAFF.

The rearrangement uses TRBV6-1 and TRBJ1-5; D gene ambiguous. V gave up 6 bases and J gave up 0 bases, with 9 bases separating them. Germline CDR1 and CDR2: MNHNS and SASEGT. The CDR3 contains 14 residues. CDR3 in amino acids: CASRFWDSNQPQHF. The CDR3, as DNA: TGTGCCAGCAGATTTTGGGATAGCAATCAGCCCCAGCATTTT.

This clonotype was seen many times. The CDR3 bases are TGTGCCAGCCGATTCTCTGGGACAGGGGGCTTCGATGGCTACACCTTC. Protein sequence: CASRFSGTGGFDGYTF. The V call is TRBV28, the J call TRBJ1-2; 12 nucleotides line up with TRBD1. V lost 8 bases, J lost 6 bases, and 13 bases stayed unmatched. Germline lookup yields CDR1 MDHEN and CDR2 SYDVKM. The CDR3 length is 16 residues.

The CDR3 region is CASSVEPAETQYF. The CDR3 DNA reads TGTGCCAGCAGCGTCGAGCCGGCGGAGACCCAGTACTTC. The J gene is TRBJ2-5, the V gene TRBV9; D remains unclear. Trimming took off 2 bases at V and 5 bases at J, with 10 bases between the two ends. The germline V gene encodes CDR1 SGDLS and CDR2 YYNGEE. This CDR3 contains 13 residues.

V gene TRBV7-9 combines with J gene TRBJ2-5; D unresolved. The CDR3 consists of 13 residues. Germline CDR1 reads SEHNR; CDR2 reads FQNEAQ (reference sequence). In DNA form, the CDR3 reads TGTGCAGGCGGTCAGGTTATCCAAGAGACCCAGTACTTC. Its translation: CAGGQVIQETQYF. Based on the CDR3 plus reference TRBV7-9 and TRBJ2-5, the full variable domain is DTGVSQNPRHKITKRGQNVTFRCDPISEHNRLYWYRQTLGQGPEFLTYFQNEAQLEKSRLLSDRFSAERPKGSFSTLEIQRTEQGDSAMYLCAGGQVIQETQYFGPGTRLLVL.

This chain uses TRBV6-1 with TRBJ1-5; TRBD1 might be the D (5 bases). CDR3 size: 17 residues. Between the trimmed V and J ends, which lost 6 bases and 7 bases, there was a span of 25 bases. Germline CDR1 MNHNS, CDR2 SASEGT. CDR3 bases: TGTGCCAGCAGACCTTCCGGGCCCCCTAGGGGAGGGCAGCCCCAGCATTTT. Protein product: CASRPSGPPRGGQPQHF.

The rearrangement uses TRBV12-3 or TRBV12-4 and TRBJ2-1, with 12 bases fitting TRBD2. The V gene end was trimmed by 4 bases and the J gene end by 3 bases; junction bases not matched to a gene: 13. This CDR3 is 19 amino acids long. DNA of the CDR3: TGTGCCAGCAGTTCCCCTACTAGCGGGAGGTCCCCATACTACAATGAGCAGTTCTTC. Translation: CASSSPTSGRSPYYNEQFF.

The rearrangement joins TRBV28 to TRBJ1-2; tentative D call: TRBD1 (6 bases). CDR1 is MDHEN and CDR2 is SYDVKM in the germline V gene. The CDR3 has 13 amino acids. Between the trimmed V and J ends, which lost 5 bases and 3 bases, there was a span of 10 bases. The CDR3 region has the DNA TGTGCCAGCAGTGGGGGGCAATACTATGGCTACACCTTC. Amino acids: CASSGGQYYGYTF.

In nucleotides, the CDR3 is TGTGCCAGCAGCCCCGGGACAGGGGCGCAGTATGAAAAACTGTTTTTT. Amino acids: CASSPGTGAQYEKLFF. The gene calls are TRBV25-1 and TRBJ1-4, with 10 bases matching TRBD1. CDR1 and CDR2 (germline): MGHDK, SYGVNS. The V gene end was trimmed by 6 bases and the J gene end by 6 bases; junction bases not matched to a gene: 10. The CDR3 spans 16 residues.

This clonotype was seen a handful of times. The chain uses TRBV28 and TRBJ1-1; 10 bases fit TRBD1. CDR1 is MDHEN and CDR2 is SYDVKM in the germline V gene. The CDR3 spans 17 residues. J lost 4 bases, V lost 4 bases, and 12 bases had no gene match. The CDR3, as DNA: TGTGCCAGCAGTTCAATTCGACAGGGGGCAAGTCGCACTGAAGCTTTCTTT. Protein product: CASSSIRQGASRTEAFF.

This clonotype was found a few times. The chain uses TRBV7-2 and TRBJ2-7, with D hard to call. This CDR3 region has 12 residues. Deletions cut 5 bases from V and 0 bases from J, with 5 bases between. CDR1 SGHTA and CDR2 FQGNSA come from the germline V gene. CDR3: CASSTISYEQYF. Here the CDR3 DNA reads TGTGCCAGCAGCACCATCTCCTACGAGCAGTACTTC.

This chain's CDR3 is CASSQDRINGNTIYF. CDR3 DNA: TGTGCCAGCAGCCAAGACAGGATCAATGGAAACACCATATATTTT. The chain joins TRBV3-1 to TRBJ1-3; D ambiguous. CDR3 size: 15 residues. V was pared by 0 bases and J by 3 bases, with 9 bases between. The germline gives CDR1 LGHDT, CDR2 YNNKEL (reference sequence).

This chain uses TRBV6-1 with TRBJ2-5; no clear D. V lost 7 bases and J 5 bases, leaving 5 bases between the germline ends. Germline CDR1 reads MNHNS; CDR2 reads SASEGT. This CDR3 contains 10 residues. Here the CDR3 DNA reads TGTGCCAGCAAACCCGAGACCCAGTACTTC. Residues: CASKPETQYF.

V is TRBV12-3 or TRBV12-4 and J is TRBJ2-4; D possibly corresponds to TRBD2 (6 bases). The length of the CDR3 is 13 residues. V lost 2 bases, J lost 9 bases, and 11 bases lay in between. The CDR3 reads CASSLTSLGIQYF. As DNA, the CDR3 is TGTGCCAGCAGTTTAACTAGCCTGGGCATTCAGTACTTC.

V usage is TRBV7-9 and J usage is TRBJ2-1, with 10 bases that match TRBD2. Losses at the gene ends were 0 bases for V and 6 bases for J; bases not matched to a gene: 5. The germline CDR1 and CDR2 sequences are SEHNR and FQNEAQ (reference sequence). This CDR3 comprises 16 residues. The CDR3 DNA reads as TGTGCCAGCAGCTTAGCGCTAGCGGGAGAAGGCAATGAGCAGTTCTTC. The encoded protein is CASSLALAGEGNEQFF. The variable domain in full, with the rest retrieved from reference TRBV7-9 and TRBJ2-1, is DTGVSQNPRHKITKRGQNVTFRCDPISEHNRLYWYRQTLGQGPEFLTYFQNEAQLEKSRLLSDRFSAERPKGSFSTLEIQRTEQGDSAMYLCASSLALAGEGNEQFFGPGTRLTVL.

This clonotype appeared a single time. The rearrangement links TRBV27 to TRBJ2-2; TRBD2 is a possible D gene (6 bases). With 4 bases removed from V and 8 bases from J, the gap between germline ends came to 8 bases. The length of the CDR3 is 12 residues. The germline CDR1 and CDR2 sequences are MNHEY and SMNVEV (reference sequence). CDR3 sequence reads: CASSSSAGELFF. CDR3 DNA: TGTGCCAGCAGTTCTAGCGCGGGGGAGCTGTTTTTT.

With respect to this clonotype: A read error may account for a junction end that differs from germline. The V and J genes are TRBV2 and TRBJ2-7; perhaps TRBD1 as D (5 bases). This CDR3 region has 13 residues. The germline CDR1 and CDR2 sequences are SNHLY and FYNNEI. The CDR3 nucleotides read TGTACCAGCAGTGAAGACAGAGCCTACGAGCAGTACTTC. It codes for CTSSEDRAYEQYF.